One and the same sample provided the 9 T cell receptor beta chains below, sequenced in a study of shared clonotypes between healthy human individuals. The naive CD8 subset, CD45RO-negative cells positively selected for CCR7, excluded terminally differentiated effector memory CD45RA+ cells. Profiling relied on immunoSEQ multiplex PCR, and the TCRdb table lists in-frame clones only, not all of them. The repertoire holds some 2,000,000 clones, with roughly 95% as singletons. What was sequenced was naive CD8+ T cells sorted from blood. The receptors come from a man in his late teens or twenties in good health.

This chain connects TRBV4-3 to TRBJ1-4, with D unresolved. Between the trimmed V and J ends, which lost 0 bases and 6 bases, there was a span of 20 bases. Looked up from germline, CDR1 is LGHNA and CDR2 is YSLEER. The CDR3 sequence is 18 residues long. CDR3 sequence reads: CASSQEGRPGPGDEKLFF. CDR3 nucleotides: TGCGCCAGCAGCCAAGAGGGGAGACCGGGTCCCGGAGATGAAAAACTGTTTTTT.

V and J are TRBV27 and TRBJ2-3, with TRBD2 matching 7 bases. The CDR3 consists of 14 residues. The germline gives CDR1 MNHEY, CDR2 SMNVEV (reference sequence). J gave up 1 base and V 6 bases, and 4 bases lay outside the gene matches. In DNA form, the CDR3 reads TGTGCCAGCAGGGTTGCGGGGGGCACAGATACGCAGTATTTT. It encodes CASRVAGGTDTQYF.

V and J are TRBV19 and TRBJ2-1; TRBD2 matches at 16 bases. The J segment lost 0 bases and the V segment lost 2 bases, leaving 10 bases of the junction unmatched. The CDR3 is 21 residues long. From germline, CDR1 is LNHDA and CDR2 SQIVND (reference sequence). CDR3 coding DNA: TGTGCCAGTAGTATAACGGGACTAGCGGGAGGGGATTGGAGCTCCTACAATGAGCAGTTCTTC. The encoded protein is CASSITGLAGGDWSSYNEQFF.

The chain combines TRBV13 with TRBJ2-5; 8 nucleotides line up with TRBD1. CDR1 and CDR2 from the germline V gene are PRHDT and FYEKMQ (reference sequence). With 5 bases clipped from V and 3 bases from J, the junction kept 5 bases outside the gene matches. The CDR3 has 14 residues. Here the CDR3 DNA reads TGTGCCAGCAGCACCGGGACAGGCGAAGAGACCCAGTACTTC. Translated: CASSTGTGEETQYF.

Remarks on this clone: Distinct nucleotide sequences in the sample also encode this CDR3. The chain employs TRBV9 and TRBJ2-1; 8 bases are a match to TRBD2. This CDR3 has 15 residues. Trimming took 0 bases from V and 4 from J; bases not matched to a gene: 3. CDR1 and CDR2 (germline): SGDLS, YYNGEE. In nucleotides, the CDR3 is TGTGCCAGCAGCGTAGACGGGGGGGCGTACAATGAGCAGTTCTTC. This codes for CASSVDGGAYNEQFF.

The CDR3 DNA is TGTGCCAGCAATAAGGACAGCTACACAGATACGCAGTATTTT. It encodes CASNKDSYTDTQYF. V usage is TRBV9 and J usage is TRBJ2-3; a weak D match, TRBD1 (6 bases). This CDR3 comprises 14 residues. Germline V gene lookup returns CDR1 SGDLS and CDR2 YYNGEE. Deletions cut 6 bases from V and 2 bases from J, with 13 bases between.

The chain employs TRBV4-3 and TRBJ2-1, with D possibly matching TRBD1 (6 bases). Germline loops: CDR1 LGHNA, CDR2 YSLEER. Trimming cost V 1 base and J 4 bases, with 11 bases left between them. The CDR3 is 15 residues long. In DNA, the CDR3 is TGCGCCAGCAGCCAAGGGGGGCAGTTATACAATGAGCAGTTCTTC. The encoded protein is CASSQGGQLYNEQFF.

This clone occurred once. The CDR3 coding sequence is TGTGCCAGCAGCTTGGGACATAATTCACCCCTCCACTTT. It specifies CASSLGHNSPLHF. V usage is TRBV5-4 and J usage is TRBJ1-6, with D unresolved. This CDR3 has 13 amino acids. Germline V CDR1 and CDR2: SGHNT, YYREEE (reference sequence). V lost 0 bases and J lost 5, with 3 bases in between.

The table lists this clone with a count of one. The rearrangement joins TRBV27 to TRBJ1-2; no clear D gene. Between the trimmed V and J ends, which lost 2 bases and 8 bases, there was a span of 15 bases. CDR3 size: 14 residues. Per the germline V gene, CDR1 is MNHEY and CDR2 is SMNVEV (reference sequence). This chain's CDR3 is CASSLTPDNRGYTF. The CDR3 DNA is TGTGCCAGCAGTTTAACCCCCGATAATCGAGGCTACACCTTC.